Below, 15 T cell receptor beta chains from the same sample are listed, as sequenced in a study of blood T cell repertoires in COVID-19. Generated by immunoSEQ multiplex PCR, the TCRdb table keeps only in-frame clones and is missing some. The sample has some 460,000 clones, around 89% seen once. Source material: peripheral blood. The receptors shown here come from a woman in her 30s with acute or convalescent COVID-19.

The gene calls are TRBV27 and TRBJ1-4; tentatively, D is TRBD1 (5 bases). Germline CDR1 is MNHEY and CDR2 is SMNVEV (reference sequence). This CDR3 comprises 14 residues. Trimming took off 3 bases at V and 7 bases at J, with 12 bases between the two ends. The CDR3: CASSLVGQSEKLFF. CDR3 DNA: TGTGCCAGCAGTTTGGTGGGGCAAAGTGAAAAACTGTTTTTT.

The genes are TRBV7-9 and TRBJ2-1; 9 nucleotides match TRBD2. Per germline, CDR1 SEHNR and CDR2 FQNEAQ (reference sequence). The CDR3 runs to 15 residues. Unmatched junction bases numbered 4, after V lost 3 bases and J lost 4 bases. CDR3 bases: TGTGCCAGCAGCTTCGAGCGGGGGGCGTACAATGAGCAGTTCTTC. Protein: CASSFERGAYNEQFF.

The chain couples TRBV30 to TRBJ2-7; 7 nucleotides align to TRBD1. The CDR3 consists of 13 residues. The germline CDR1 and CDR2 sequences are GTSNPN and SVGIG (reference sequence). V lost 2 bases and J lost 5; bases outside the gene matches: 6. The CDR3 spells CAWSLGTDNEQYF. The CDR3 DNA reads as TGTGCCTGGAGTTTGGGGACAGACAACGAGCAGTACTTC. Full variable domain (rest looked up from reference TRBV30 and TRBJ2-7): SQTIHQWPATLVQPVGSPLSLECTVEGTSNPNLYWYRQAAGRGLQLLFYSVGIGQISSEVPQNLSASRPQDRQFILSSKKLLLSDSGFYLCAWSLGTDNEQYFGPGTRLTVT.

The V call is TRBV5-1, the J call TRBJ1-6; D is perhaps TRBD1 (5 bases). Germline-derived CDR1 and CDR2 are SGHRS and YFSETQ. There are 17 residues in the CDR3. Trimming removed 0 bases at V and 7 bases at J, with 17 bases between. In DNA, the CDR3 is TGCGCCAGCAGCTTGGTCGCACAGAATAAGGGGAATTCACCCCTCCACTTT. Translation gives CASSLVAQNKGNSPLHF.

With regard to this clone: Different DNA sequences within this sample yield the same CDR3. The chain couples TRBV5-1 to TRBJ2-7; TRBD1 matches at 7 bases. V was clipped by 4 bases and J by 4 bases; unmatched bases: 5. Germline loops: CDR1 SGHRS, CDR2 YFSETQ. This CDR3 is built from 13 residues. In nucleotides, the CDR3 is TGCGCCAGCAGCCTGTGGGACAGTTACGAGCAGTACTTC. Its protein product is CASSLWDSYEQYF.

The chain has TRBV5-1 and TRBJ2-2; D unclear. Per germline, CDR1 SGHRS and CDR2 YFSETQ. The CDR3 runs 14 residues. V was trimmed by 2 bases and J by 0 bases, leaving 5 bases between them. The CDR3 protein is CASSFYTNTGELFF. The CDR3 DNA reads TGCGCCAGCAGCTTTTACACGAACACCGGGGAGCTGTTTTTT.

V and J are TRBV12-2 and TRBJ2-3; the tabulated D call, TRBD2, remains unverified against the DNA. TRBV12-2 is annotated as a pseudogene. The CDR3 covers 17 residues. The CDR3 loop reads CASRLVPRDSGTDTQYF. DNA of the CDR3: TGTGCAAGTCGCTTAGTTCCCCGGGACTCGGGCACAGATACGCAGTATTTT.

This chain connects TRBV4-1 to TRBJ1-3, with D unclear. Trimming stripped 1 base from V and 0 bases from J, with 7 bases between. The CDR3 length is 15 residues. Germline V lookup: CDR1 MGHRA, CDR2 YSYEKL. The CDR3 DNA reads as TGCGCCAGCAGCCAAGTACAAATCTCTGGAAACACCATATATTTT. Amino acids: CASSQVQISGNTIYF.

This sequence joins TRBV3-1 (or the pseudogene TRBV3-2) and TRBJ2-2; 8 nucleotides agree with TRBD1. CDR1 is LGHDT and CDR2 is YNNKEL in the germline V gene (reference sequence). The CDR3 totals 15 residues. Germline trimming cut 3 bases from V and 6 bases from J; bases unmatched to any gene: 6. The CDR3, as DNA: TGTGCCAGCAGCCAGTGGCAGGGGGCTTCCGGGGAGCTGTTTTTT. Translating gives CASSQWQGASGELFF.

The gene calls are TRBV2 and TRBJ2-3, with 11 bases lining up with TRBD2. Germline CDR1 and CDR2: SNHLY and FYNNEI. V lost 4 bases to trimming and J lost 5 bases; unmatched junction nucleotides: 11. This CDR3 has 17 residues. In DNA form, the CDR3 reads TGTGCCAGCAGTGTTGGGGCTAGCGGGGGGCTGCGAGATACGCAGTATTTT. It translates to CASSVGASGGLRDTQYF.

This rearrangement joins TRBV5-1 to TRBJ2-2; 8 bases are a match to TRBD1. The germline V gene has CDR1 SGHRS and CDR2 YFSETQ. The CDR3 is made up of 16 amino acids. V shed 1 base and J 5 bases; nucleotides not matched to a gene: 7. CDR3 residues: CASSLQGAVVTGELFF. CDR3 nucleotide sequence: TGCGCCAGCAGCTTGCAGGGGGCGGTGGTGACCGGGGAGCTGTTTTTT.

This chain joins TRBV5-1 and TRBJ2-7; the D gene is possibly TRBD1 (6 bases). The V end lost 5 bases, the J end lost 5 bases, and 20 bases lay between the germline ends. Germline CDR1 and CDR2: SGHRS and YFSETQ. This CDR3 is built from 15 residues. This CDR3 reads CASRAARGFNHEQYF. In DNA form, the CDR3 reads TGCGCCAGCAGAGCAGCCAGGGGATTCAATCACGAGCAGTACTTC.

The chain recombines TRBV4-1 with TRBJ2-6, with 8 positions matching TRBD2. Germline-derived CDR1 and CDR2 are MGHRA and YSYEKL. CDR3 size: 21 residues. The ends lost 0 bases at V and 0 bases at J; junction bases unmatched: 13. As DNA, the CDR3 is TGCGCCAGCAGCCAAGAATCCCTCGGGCGGGGGGCCCCCTCTGGGGCCAACGTCCTGACTTTC. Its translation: CASSQESLGRGAPSGANVLTF.

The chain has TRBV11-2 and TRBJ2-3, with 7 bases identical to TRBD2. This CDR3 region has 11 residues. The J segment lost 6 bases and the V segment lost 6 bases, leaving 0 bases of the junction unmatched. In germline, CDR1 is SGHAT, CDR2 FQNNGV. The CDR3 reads CASRGGDTQYF. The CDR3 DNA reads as TGTGCCAGCAGGGGGGGGGATACGCAGTATTTT.

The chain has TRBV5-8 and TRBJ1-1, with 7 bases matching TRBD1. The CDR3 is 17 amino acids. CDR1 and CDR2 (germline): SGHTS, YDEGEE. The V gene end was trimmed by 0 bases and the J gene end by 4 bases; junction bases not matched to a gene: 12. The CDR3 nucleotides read TGTGCCAGCAGCTTGGTCCGGACAGGTTTGGGGGTCACTGAAGCTTTCTTT. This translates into CASSLVRTGLGVTEAFF.